This T cell receptor (beta chain) stems from a study of blood T cell repertoires in COVID-19 (dated by TCRdb to the early 2020s). Regarding the research as a whole: Collaborator samples came from the United States, Italy and Spain and covered acute and convalescent phases of COVID-19. Subjects who had been exposed to COVID-19, were actively infected with it, or had recovered from it provided the deeply sampled blood TCRbeta repertoires that made up the dataset. The sample metadata nearly always contained a de-identified subject ID, COVID-19 status, age in years and sex. Where HLA class I and class II types were available, the types were taken from metadata supplied by the sample provider, not from assay-based typing. Samples came from the ongoing ImmuneRACE study (first 160 participants) plus 1,254 subjects from 6 global collaborators. The material from the prospective study consisted of cDNA or gDNA derived from T cells, B-cell-depleted T cells, or PBMCs. A freely available public database, intended as a resource for researchers studying the immune response to SARS-CoV-2, is where the repertoires were released.

Each collaborating institution followed its own protocols to collect whole blood in K2EDTA tubes. For TCRbeta analysis, collaborator samples were shipped as frozen whole blood, as isolated PBMCs, or as DNA extracted from either sample type. Broader findings and caveats from the paper: The quantity of clinical and demographic metadata differed by source and by participant and was supplied without curation.

TCRbeta CDR3 regions were amplified from genomic DNA using the immunoSEQ Assay, a bias-controlled multiplex PCR. In the paper's pipeline: The number of nucleated cells in each sample was estimated by amplification of reference gene primers within the assay. To quantify the absolute abundance of each unique TCRbeta CDR3 rearrangement, sequence reads were collapsed and filtered. Productive Simpson clonality was computed per sample as the square root of Simpson's diversity index over productive rearrangements. Here the immuneACCESS table is served through TCRdb, limited to in-frame sequences with V and J called. Missing clones are a known gap in these copies; in checked studies unresolved V genes cover under half, and the rest lacks a known reason. That table is the source of V, J and clone size, and D and trimming were worked out from the DNA. Recorded for this sample are 130,000 to 150,000 clones; about 76% of them occurred a single time. The leading ten clones occupy about 7.5% of the sample.

The germline V gene supplies CDR1 SGHVS and CDR2 FNYEAQ. The CDR3 goes from the cysteine to the phenylalanine over 16 residues. Only the CDR3 region is kept as DNA, spanning 48 bases read in frame from base 1. After removal of 6 bases from V and 4 bases from J, the junction retains 11 bases not matched to a gene. This clone has just one count. Its antigen is still unknown. No per-base quality is available; no much larger clone lies one base away. The receptor was derived from a human donor in a cohort sampled during active COVID-19. The chain employs TRBV7-6 and TRBJ2-7, and 11 bases in between align with TRBD2. Sequencing input: peripheral blood. The CDR3 corresponds to CASSRSTSGSGYEQYF. In nucleotides, the sequence is TGTGCCAGCAGTAGAAGCACTAGCGGGAGTGGATACGAGCAGTACTTC.